The 12 T cell receptor beta chains below come from one sample, sequenced in a study of molecular identifiers for immune sequencing clone quantification. TCRdb re-called the PCR reads through MiXCR, storing one row per CDR3 protein. The data hold about 640,000 distinct CDR3 sequences, with just under 20% observed a single time. The sequenced material came from naive CD8+ T cells from blood, with Jurkat cell RNA spiked in. Subset here: FACS-sorted CD8+CD4-CCR7+CD45RA+ naive T cells. These TCRs come from a human donor in good health. Some libraries in this study had Jurkat cell RNA spiked in.

This clonotype has just a few counts. The rearrangement uses TRBV19 and TRBJ1-2, with a possible D match to TRBD1 (6 bases). The germline CDR1 and CDR2 sequences are LNHDA and SQIVND (reference sequence). The CDR3 loop spans 12 amino acids. The ends were cut back, 5 bases at V and 3 bases at J, with 7 bases in the middle. The CDR3 sequence is CASSSGDYGYTF. Written as DNA, the CDR3 is TGTGCCAGTAGTTCAGGGGACTATGGCTACACCTTC. Based on the CDR3 plus reference TRBV19 and TRBJ1-2, the full variable domain is DGGITQSPKYLFRKEGQNVTLSCEQNLNHDAMYWYRQDPGQGLRLIYYSQIVNDFQKGDIAEGYSVSREKKESFPLTVTSAQKNPTAFYLCASSSGDYGYTFGSGTRLTVV.

The table lists this clonotype with a few counts. The chain employs TRBV19 and TRBJ2-7; D may match TRBD1 or TRBD2 (5 bases each). Germline V gene lookup returns CDR1 LNHDA and CDR2 SQIVND (reference sequence). The CDR3 extends over 15 amino acids. V lost 3 bases and J 0 bases, leaving 12 bases between the germline ends. CDR3 bases: TGTGCCAGTAGTATGGGACCGAGAAGCTCCTACGAGCAGTACTTC. It codes for CASSMGPRSSYEQYF.

There are a few counts of this clonotype. The chain couples TRBV9 to TRBJ2-7, with D hard to call. Germline V gene sequence: CDR1 SGDLS, CDR2 YYNGEE. The V end lost 0 bases, the J end lost 6 bases, and 13 bases lay between the germline ends. This CDR3 contains 14 residues. The chain's CDR3 is CASSVESLMGEQYF. The CDR3 DNA follows: TGTGCCAGCAGCGTAGAGTCCCTAATGGGCGAGCAGTACTTC.

This clonotype was seen many times. This chain joins TRBV2 and TRBJ2-7; D remains ambiguous. V was pared by 3 bases and J by 2 bases, with 5 bases between. The CDR3 runs 12 residues. Per the germline V gene, CDR1 is SNHLY and CDR2 is FYNNEI. Here the CDR3 reads CASSDLAYEQYF. CDR3 coding DNA: TGTGCCAGCAGTGATTTGGCCTACGAGCAGTACTTC.

A few counts support this clonotype. This rearrangement joins TRBV29-1 to TRBJ2-7; TRBD2 is a possible D gene (5 bases). Germline V gene lookup returns CDR1 SQVTM and CDR2 ANQGSEA. The length of the CDR3 is 13 residues. Trimming cost V 3 bases and J 0 bases, with 9 bases left between them. The CDR3 DNA is TGCAGCGTTGAGGACTTCGCCTCCTACGAGCAGTACTTC. Translated, it gives CSVEDFASYEQYF.

V is TRBV30 and J is TRBJ1-2, with 8 bases lining up with TRBD1. The junction had 0 bases not matched to a gene; V was cut back by 2 bases and J by 4 bases. The CDR3 spans 12 residues. The germline V gene encodes CDR1 GTSNPN and CDR2 SVGIG (reference sequence). CDR3: CAWSTGGYGYTF. CDR3 DNA: TGTGCCTGGAGTACAGGGGGCTATGGCTACACCTTC.

Of note for this clonotype: Given a much more abundant clone one base away, this may be a read error. V and J are TRBV4-1 and TRBJ1-2; a possible D gene is TRBD1 (6 bases). CDR3 length equals 14 residues. Germline values: CDR1 MGHRA, CDR2 YSYEKL. V lost 8 bases to trimming and J lost 7 bases, with 20 bases between them. DNA for the CDR3: TGCGCCAGCGGCCCGCAACAGGGAGGGTCTGGCTACACCTTC. Translating gives CASGPQQGGSGYTF.

Concerning this clonotype: A read error is possible here, since a much larger clone lies one base away. The chain combines TRBV4-3 with TRBJ2-1; 8 bases are shared with TRBD1. Germline V gene data show CDR1 as LGHNA and CDR2 as YSLEER. This CDR3 has 15 residues. CDR3 residues: CASSQTSDRVDERFF. The CDR3 coding sequence is TGCGCCAGCAGCCAAACGTCGGACAGGGTCGATGAGCGGTTCTTC.

The chain uses TRBV24-1 and TRBJ2-1; a weak D match, TRBD2 (5 bases). The CDR3 is 14 amino acids. Looked up from germline, CDR1 is KGHDR and CDR2 is SFDVKD. The germline V and J ends were trimmed by 3 bases and 0 bases, with 5 bases remaining between them. CDR3 DNA sequence: TGTGCCACCAGTGATGCGGGCTCCTACAATGAGCAGTTCTTC. It yields the protein CATSDAGSYNEQFF.

Comments on this clonotype: It may be a read error: a sequence one base away is much more abundant. The V and J genes are TRBV28 and TRBJ2-7, with D possibly matching TRBD2 (5 bases). The V gene lost 7 bases and the J gene lost 1 base, with 17 bases spanning the gap. Germline CDR1 is MDHEN and CDR2 is SYDVKM. The CDR3 covers 15 residues. CDR3 protein: CASNLGPTGSYEQYF. The DNA of the CDR3 is TGTGCCAGCAACCTCGGGCCCACGGGGTCCTACGAGCAGTACTTC.

Comment on this clonotype: A much more abundant neighbour one base away suggests this may be a read error. V and J are TRBV2 and TRBJ1-5; weak D call: TRBD1 (6 bases). The CDR3 extends over 20 amino acids. Germline lookup yields CDR1 SNHLY and CDR2 FYNNEI. The CDR3 DNA reads as TGTGCCAGCAGTGGAAACAGGGAAAGGTTTCAACTAGCCAGCAATCAGGCCCAGCATTTT. This translates into CASSGNRERFQLASNQAQHF.

This clonotype was seen at least ten times. The J gene is TRBJ2-1, the V gene TRBV5-1; 8 positions match TRBD2. After removal of 5 bases from V and 2 bases from J, the junction contained 9 bases not matched to a gene. This CDR3 comprises 16 residues. The V gene's germline CDR1 is SGHRS and CDR2 YFSETQ. CDR3 bases: TGCGCCAGCAGGGTGTGGCGGGGGGAAGCCTACAATGAGCAGTTCTTC. It codes for CASRVWRGEAYNEQFF.